Below, 21 T cell receptor beta chains from the same sample are listed, as sequenced in a study of Ad26.COV2.S vaccination and SARS-CoV-2 variants. Documented treatment: about 20 received Ad26.COV2.S at low or high dose, single or two shots; roughly five received placebo; per-sample allocation not given. Vaccine and placebo recipients were sampled on day 63 after the first injection. TCRdb's table, derived via immunoSEQ multiplex PCR, lists solely in-frame clones and lacks some. The sample contains more than 300,000 clones, about 86% of which appear only once. The sequenced sample was peripheral blood, obtained in a trial of Ad26.COV2.S vaccine versus placebo. All receptors come from a person between 18 and 59 years old who received the Ad26.COV2.S COVID-19 vaccine or a placebo.

The V gene is TRBV6-2 or TRBV6-3, the J gene TRBJ1-1; D gene unclear. The germline CDR1 and CDR2 sequences are MNHEY and SVGEGT. The CDR3 loop spans 18 amino acids. Trimming stripped 0 bases from V and 4 bases from J, with 21 bases between. The CDR3: CASSYSFSLRFSATEAFF. In DNA form, the CDR3 reads TGTGCCAGCAGTTACTCGTTCTCTTTGAGGTTCAGCGCCACTGAAGCTTTCTTT.

This chain uses TRBV5-6 with TRBJ1-1; D is undetermined. The CDR3 totals 14 residues. CDR1 and CDR2 from the germline V gene are SGHDT and YYEEEE. With 5 bases removed from V and 0 bases from J, the gap between germline ends came to 11 bases. The CDR3 DNA follows: TGTGCCAGCAGTTTCGGACGGATGAACACTGAAGCTTTCTTT. Translated, it gives CASSFGRMNTEAFF.

This chain connects TRBV7-2 to TRBJ2-2, with D perhaps TRBD1 or TRBD2 (6 bases each). The V end was cut by 3 bases, the J end by 2 bases, with 13 bases between. The germline V gene encodes CDR1 SGHTA and CDR2 FQGNSA. The CDR3 is 16 residues long. The CDR3 sequence is CASSFWGAGNTGELFF. The DNA for the CDR3 is TGTGCCAGCAGCTTCTGGGGGGCGGGCAACACCGGGGAGCTGTTTTTT. The whole variable domain, filled in from reference TRBV7-2 and TRBJ2-2, reads GAGVSQSPSNKVTEKGKDVELRCDPISGHTALYWYRQSLGQGLEFLIYFQGNSAPDKSGLPSDRFSAERTGGSVSTLTIQRTQQEDSAVYLCASSFWGAGNTGELFFGEGSRLTVL.

The rearrangement links TRBV11-3 to TRBJ2-3, with 7 bases aligning to TRBD2. Looked up from germline, CDR1 is SGHNT and CDR2 is YENEEA. This CDR3 region has 15 residues. The J segment lost 5 bases and the V segment lost 6 bases, leaving 11 bases of the junction unmatched. This CDR3 reads CASSGGGKRGDTQYF. DNA for the CDR3: TGTGCCAGCAGTGGCGGGGGAAAACGAGGAGATACGCAGTATTTT.

The chain combines TRBV27 with TRBJ1-2; D possibly corresponds to TRBD1 (5 bases). Trimming shortened V by 4 bases and J by 4 bases, and 13 bases separated the two germline ends. In germline, CDR1 is MNHEY, CDR2 SMNVEV (reference sequence). The CDR3 spans 14 residues. CDR3 in DNA: TGTGCCAGCAGTTCGACAGTGGGGCGCTATGGCTACACCTTC. Translated, it gives CASSSTVGRYGYTF.

The rearrangement uses TRBV2 and TRBJ2-7; TRBD1 aligns across 8 bases. After removal of 4 bases from V and 0 bases from J, the junction contained 5 bases not matched to a gene. Germline V gene lookup returns CDR1 SNHLY and CDR2 FYNNEI. The CDR3 runs 15 residues. CDR3 in DNA: TGTGCCAGCAGTGTGGACACAGGGGGCTCCTACGAGCAGTACTTC. Amino acid sequence: CASSVDTGGSYEQYF.

This clone appeared a few times. This chain joins TRBV6-5 and TRBJ2-2; D may be TRBD1 or TRBD2 (5 bases each). CDR1 is MNHEY, CDR2 SVGAGI, per germline. This CDR3 is built from 15 residues. Trimming left V 7 bases short and J 1 base short, with 13 bases between. CDR3 in DNA: TGTGCCAGCAAATCTGGGACGGAGAACACCGGGGAGCTGTTTTTT. Translated, it gives CASKSGTENTGELFF.

Only one count was recorded for this clone. The J gene is TRBJ2-3, the V gene TRBV11-2; D is possibly TRBD1 (7 bases). Germline V gene data show CDR1 as SGHAT and CDR2 as FQNNGV. This CDR3 is 17 amino acids long. V was trimmed by 0 bases and J by 2 bases, leaving 15 bases between them. The CDR3 DNA reads TGTGCCAGCAGCTTAGATTATTCAGGGGGGAACACAGATACGCAGTATTTT. Amino acid sequence: CASSLDYSGGNTDTQYF. The entire variable domain, with the rest obtained from reference TRBV11-2 and TRBJ2-3, is as follows: EAGVAQSPRYKIIEKRQSVAFWCNPISGHATLYWYQQILGQGPKLLIQFQNNGVVDDSQLPKDRFSAERLKGVDSTLKIQPAKLEDSAVYLCASSLDYSGGNTDTQYFGPGTRLTVL.

V and J are TRBV5-4 and TRBJ1-6, with D perhaps TRBD1 (5 bases). The germline V gene encodes CDR1 SGHNT and CDR2 YYREEE (reference sequence). With 3 bases removed from V and 3 bases from J, the gap between germline ends came to 10 bases. The length of the CDR3 is 15 residues. The chain's CDR3 is CASSSGTFYNSPLHF. The CDR3 DNA sequence: TGTGCCAGCAGCTCCGGGACCTTCTATAATTCACCCCTCCACTTT.

V and J are TRBV5-1 and TRBJ1-1; D unclear. Germline lookup yields CDR1 SGHRS and CDR2 YFSETQ. The CDR3 sequence is 16 residues long. Trimming left V 4 bases short and J 1 base short, with 17 bases between. CDR3: CASSETKARGNTEAFF. The CDR3 DNA reads as TGCGCCAGCAGCGAGACAAAGGCTCGAGGGAACACTGAAGCTTTCTTT.

This chain links TRBV19 with TRBJ2-5, with D unclear. The V end lost 9 bases, the J end lost 5 bases, and 4 bases lay between the germline ends. Germline V gene lookup returns CDR1 LNHDA and CDR2 SQIVND (reference sequence). The CDR3 totals 9 residues. This CDR3 is CASGETQYF. The CDR3, as DNA: TGTGCCAGCGGGGAGACCCAGTACTTC.

This rearrangement joins TRBV7-2 to TRBJ1-6; D is undetermined. CDR3 length: 17 amino acids. The V gene lost 5 bases and the J gene lost 0 bases, with 14 bases spanning the gap. The germline CDR1 and CDR2 sequences are SGHTA and FQGNSA. The CDR3 sequence: CASSKTVKSSYNSPLHF. The CDR3 bases are TGTGCCAGCAGCAAAACCGTAAAGAGCTCCTATAATTCACCCCTCCACTTT.

The rearrangement links TRBV7-9 to TRBJ2-3; TRBD2 matches at 13 bases. CDR1 and CDR2 from the germline V gene are SEHNR and FQNEAQ (reference sequence). J gave up 2 bases and V 5 bases, and 7 bases lay outside the gene matches. The CDR3 spans 17 residues. CDR3 nucleotides: TGTGCCAGCAGCCGCGGGACTAGCGGGAAGCACACAGATACGCAGTATTTT. It specifies CASSRGTSGKHTDTQYF.

The chain recombines TRBV25-1 with TRBJ2-3; maybe TRBD2 (7 bases). The CDR3 spans 17 residues. Germline V lookup: CDR1 MGHDK, CDR2 SYGVNS. V shed 2 bases and J shed 0 bases, with 15 bases lying between them. CDR3 residues: CASSEGGRGPSTDTQYF. CDR3 sequence (DNA): TGTGCCAGCAGTGAAGGAGGGCGGGGGCCTAGCACAGATACGCAGTATTTT.

The chain links TRBV14 to TRBJ1-1; TRBD1 matches at 7 bases. CDR3 length equals 14 residues. Trimming removed 3 bases from V and 6 bases from J; junction bases left unmatched: 7. Germline lookup yields CDR1 SGHDN and CDR2 FVKESK. The DNA for the CDR3 is TGTGCCAGCAGCCACTCAGGGGGATTGGCTGAAGCTTTCTTT. Its protein product is CASSHSGGLAEAFF.

This clone was detected a few times. This chain joins TRBV15 and TRBJ2-1; 10 bases line up with TRBD2. Germline V gives CDR1 LNHNV, CDR2 YYDKDF (reference sequence). Trimming took 4 bases from V and 8 from J; bases not matched to a gene: 11. The CDR3 spans 16 residues. The CDR3 bases are TGTGCCACCAGCAAAGGGAGCGGGGGGGCCGTGGATGAGCAGTTCTTC. Translation gives CATSKGSGGAVDEQFF.

The chain carries TRBV2 and TRBJ2-7; possible D gene TRBD1, 5 bases. This CDR3 contains 14 residues. CDR1 and CDR2 (germline): SNHLY, FYNNEI. Trimming took 3 bases from V and 4 from J, leaving 13 bases between them. The CDR3 DNA reads as TGTGCCAGCAGTGAGGAGACAGAGGCTTACGAGCAGTACTTC. This gives the protein CASSEETEAYEQYF.

The chain employs TRBV19 and TRBJ2-2; D remains unclear. Trimming left V 8 bases short and J 3 bases short, with 4 bases between. CDR1 is LNHDA, CDR2 SQIVND, per germline (reference sequence). This CDR3 contains 11 residues. The CDR3 bases are TGTGCCAGTTGGTACACCGGGGAGCTGTTTTTT. This gives the protein CASWYTGELFF.

The chain joins TRBV9 to TRBJ2-7; the D gene could be TRBD1 or TRBD2 (6 bases each). Per germline, CDR1 SGDLS and CDR2 YYNGEE. This CDR3 comprises 12 residues. The ends were cut back, 4 bases at V and 6 bases at J, with 11 bases in the middle. The CDR3 sequence: CASSPEGGEQYF. The CDR3 DNA reads as TGTGCCAGCAGCCCAGAGGGGGGCGAGCAGTACTTC.

V usage is TRBV6-5 and J usage is TRBJ2-1, with 8 bases that match TRBD1. The germline V gene has CDR1 MNHEY and CDR2 SVGAGI. CDR3 length equals 14 residues. Unmatched junction bases numbered 9, after V lost 10 bases and J lost 4 bases. DNA for the CDR3: TGTGCCACCCTCCGGGACAGGAGATACAATGAGCAGTTCTTC. Translation gives CATLRDRRYNEQFF.

V gene TRBV5-1 combines with J gene TRBJ1-4, with 8 bases fitting TRBD1. After removal of 4 bases from V and 7 bases from J, the junction contained 3 bases not matched to a gene. CDR1 is SGHRS and CDR2 is YFSETQ in the germline V gene. The CDR3 runs to 13 residues. This chain's CDR3 is CASSTGTGEKLFF. The CDR3 DNA reads TGCGCCAGCAGCACGGGGACAGGTGAAAAACTGTTTTTT. Full variable domain (outside the CDR3, taken from reference TRBV5-1 and TRBJ1-4): KAGVTQTPRYLIKTRGQQVTLSCSPISGHRSVSWYQQTPGQGLQFLFEYFSETQRNKGNFPGRFSGRQFSNSRSEMNVSTLELGDSALYLCASSTGTGEKLFFGSGTQLSVL.